This entry concerns a single T cell receptor (beta chain). The data stem from a study of control samples from healthy donors and cancer patients. Clones were read by immunoSEQ multiplex PCR, and TCRdb kept only the in-frame ones, dropping some. The sample gives 150,000 or so clones, 90% to 95% of which show up once; 14% is in the top ten. Input material: PBMCs. This receptor was identified in a man aged 55 to 69 with colorectal cancer.

The CDR3 nucleotides read TGTGCCAGCAGCTTCGATCTCGGGGGCATTCAGCCCCAGCATTTT. The encoded protein is CASSFDLGGIQPQHF. The J gene is TRBJ1-5, the V gene TRBV7-2; tentative D call: TRBD1 (6 bases). The CDR3 sequence is 15 residues long. Looked up from germline, CDR1 is SGHTA and CDR2 is FQGNSA. V gave up 3 bases and J gave up 6 bases, with 15 bases separating them. The full variable domain, its missing parts supplied by reference TRBV7-2 and TRBJ1-5, is GAGVSQSPSNKVTEKGKDVELRCDPISGHTALYWYRQSLGQGLEFLIYFQGNSAPDKSGLPSDRFSAERTGGSVSTLTIQRTQQEDSAVYLCASSFDLGGIQPQHFGDGTRLSIL.